These 32 T cell receptor beta chains were all obtained from the same sample, sequenced in a study of cytomegalovirus exposure and HLA in healthy donors (dated by TCRdb to 2016 to 2017). Library creation used the immunoSEQ multiplex PCR assay. TCRdb mirrors the immuneACCESS table, restricted to in-frame sequences. Some clones are absent from its copies; in checked studies, under half trace to an unresolved V gene, and the reason for the others is unknown. Within this sample are some 59,000 clones, with about 91% of them counted one time only. Clones ranked in the top ten supply 15% of the sample. The sequencing input was PBMCs. These receptor sequences come from a young woman in good health and CMV-seronegative.

This chain joins TRBV27 and TRBJ1-4; TRBD1 might be the D (6 bases). The CDR3 sequence is 12 residues long. In germline, CDR1 is MNHEY, CDR2 SMNVEV (reference sequence). Deletions cut 6 bases from V and 11 bases from J, with 13 bases between. CDR3 nucleotide sequence: TGTGCCAGCAGCCAGCAGGGGAGTAAACTGTTTTTT. Its protein product is CASSQQGSKLFF.

This chain joins TRBV7-2 and TRBJ2-3; the match to TRBD2 covers 7 bases. Germline assignment: CDR1 SGHTA and CDR2 FQGNSA. CDR3 length: 16 amino acids. The V segment lost 5 bases and the J segment 1 base; nucleotides outside the gene matches: 9. CDR3 nucleotides: TGTGCCAGCAGCCAAAGCGGGCTAGCGGGCACAGATACGCAGTATTTT. Translation gives CASSQSGLAGTDTQYF.

CDR3 nucleotides: TGTGCCAGCAGCCCTTCTGGGGCAGGGACTAGCGGGAGAAACATTCAGTACTTC. Encoded protein: CASSPSGAGTSGRNIQYF. The chain has TRBV7-8 and TRBJ2-4; TRBD2 aligns across 14 bases. The CDR3 is 18 residues long. The V and J ends lost 5 bases and 6 bases, in that order; junction bases with no gene match: 12. Germline values: CDR1 SGHVS, CDR2 FQNEAQ.

V gene TRBV7-9 combines with J gene TRBJ2-3, with D perhaps TRBD2 (6 bases). In germline, CDR1 is SEHNR, CDR2 FQNEAQ (reference sequence). The CDR3 extends over 19 amino acids. V was clipped by 4 bases and J by 4 bases, with 27 bases between them. The CDR3 sequence: CASSSRGDFLISSADTQYF. CDR3 coding DNA: TGTGCCAGCAGCTCCCGTGGGGACTTCTTAATTTCTAGCGCAGATACGCAGTATTTT.

J is TRBJ1-1 and V is TRBV25-1, with no clear D. This CDR3 is 13 amino acids long. Looked up from germline, CDR1 is MGHDK and CDR2 is SYGVNS. V was pared by 1 base and J by 2 bases, with 5 bases between. CDR3 protein: CASSESGNTEAFF. CDR3 DNA sequence: TGTGCCAGCAGTGAATCCGGTAACACTGAAGCTTTCTTT.

The chain has TRBV6-1 and TRBJ1-2, with 9 bases identical to TRBD1. CDR1 and CDR2 from the germline V gene are MNHNS and SASEGT. The CDR3 contains 14 residues. The ends lost 6 bases at V and 7 bases at J; junction bases unmatched: 9. CDR3 in amino acids: CASRVDRGVRGYTF. CDR3 coding DNA: TGTGCCAGCAGGGTGGACAGGGGAGTTCGTGGCTACACCTTC.

The genes are TRBV7-9 and TRBJ1-5; D remains ambiguous. This CDR3 spans 16 amino acids. Trimming took 4 bases from V and 2 from J, leaving 15 bases between them. Germline lookup yields CDR1 SEHNR and CDR2 FQNEAQ (reference sequence). CDR3 region: CASSSREGRGNQPQHF. The CDR3 bases are TGTGCCAGCAGCTCAAGGGAGGGTAGGGGCAATCAGCCCCAGCATTTT.

This chain uses TRBV10-3 with TRBJ2-1; TRBD1 matches 7 bases. This CDR3 is built from 11 residues. J was trimmed by 5 bases and V by 11 bases; bases with no gene match: 3. CDR1 is ENHRY and CDR2 is SYGVKD in the germline V gene. The CDR3 region is CAATGDNEQFF. DNA for the CDR3: TGTGCCGCAACAGGGGACAATGAGCAGTTCTTC.

The chain links TRBV29-1 to TRBJ1-4, with 9 bases matching TRBD1. With 6 bases clipped from V and 16 bases from J, the junction kept 18 bases outside the gene matches. CDR3 length equals 14 residues. CDR1 and CDR2 (germline): SQVTM, ANQGSEA. The CDR3 loop reads CSVRGNLGTGNQFF. CDR3 nucleotide sequence: TGCAGCGTCAGAGGAAATTTAGGGACAGGGAATCAGTTTTTT.

This clone was observed once. The rearrangement joins TRBV28 to TRBJ1-3; no firm D call. Trimming left V 4 bases short and J 9 bases short, with 16 bases between. Germline values: CDR1 MDHEN, CDR2 SYDVKM. CDR3 length: 14 residues. CDR3 sequence (DNA): TGTGCCAGCAGTTCGTACGCCCGAATAGTCACCATATATTTT. Amino acid sequence: CASSSYARIVTIYF.

This chain joins TRBV6-5 and TRBJ2-3; possible D gene TRBD2, 7 bases. The germline V gene has CDR1 MNHEY and CDR2 SVGAGI. CDR3 size: 15 residues. The V gene lost 6 bases and the J gene lost 4 bases, with 17 bases spanning the gap. The CDR3 region is CASRMTGGGADTQYF. The DNA for the CDR3 is TGTGCCAGCAGAATGACGGGGGGCGGCGCAGATACGCAGTATTTT.

The CDR3: CASSPDGVRKGGYTF. DNA of the CDR3: TGTGCCAGCAGCCCAGACGGGGTCCGAAAAGGAGGCTACACCTTC. This sequence joins TRBV7-2 and TRBJ1-2; D gene ambiguous. Trimming cost V 5 bases and J 8 bases, with 21 bases left between them. Germline CDR1 SGHTA, CDR2 FQGNSA. The CDR3 has 15 residues. The whole variable domain, filled in from reference TRBV7-2 and TRBJ1-2, reads GAGVSQSPSNKVTEKGKDVELRCDPISGHTALYWYRQSLGQGLEFLIYFQGNSAPDKSGLPSDRFSAERTGGSVSTLTIQRTQQEDSAVYLCASSPDGVRKGGYTFGSGTRLTVV.

The V call is TRBV19, the J call TRBJ2-1; 11 bases map to TRBD2. The CDR3 covers 14 residues. Germline CDR1 reads LNHDA; CDR2 reads SQIVND (reference sequence). V shed 4 bases and J 8 bases; nucleotides not matched to a gene: 4. As DNA, the CDR3 is TGTGCCAGTAGTAAACTAGCGGGGGCCCATGAGCAGTTCTTC. It encodes CASSKLAGAHEQFF.

The genes are TRBV20-1 and TRBJ1-4; TRBD1 matches at 7 bases. Unmatched junction bases numbered 2, after V lost 5 bases and J lost 8 bases. Per germline, CDR1 DFQATT and CDR2 SNEGSKA (reference sequence). The CDR3 is made up of 11 amino acids. DNA of the CDR3: TGCAGTGCTCCACAGGGGGAAAAACTGTTTTTT. As protein: CSAPQGEKLFF.

The V gene is TRBV15, the J gene TRBJ2-5, with 8 bases identical to TRBD2. V lost 5 bases and J lost 2; bases outside the gene matches: 10. The germline CDR1 and CDR2 sequences are LNHNV and YYDKDF (reference sequence). CDR3 size: 16 residues. The CDR3 DNA sequence: TGTGCCACCAGCGAGCGACTAGCGAGTCCTCAAGAGACCCAGTACTTC. It encodes CATSERLASPQETQYF.

The genes are TRBV5-1 and TRBJ2-1; 7 positions agree with TRBD1. The trim removed 0 bases at V and 3 bases at J, leaving 6 bases unmatched. Germline lookup yields CDR1 SGHRS and CDR2 YFSETQ. This CDR3 spans 16 amino acids. The CDR3 sequence: CASSLGGDRVYNEQFF. The CDR3 DNA reads as TGCGCCAGCAGCTTGGGGGGTGACAGGGTCTACAATGAGCAGTTCTTC.

V gene TRBV9 combines with J gene TRBJ2-3; the match to TRBD2 covers 7 bases. The CDR3 sequence is 15 residues long. The germline CDR1 and CDR2 sequences are SGDLS and YYNGEE. The V gene end was trimmed by 1 base and the J gene end by 4 bases; junction bases not matched to a gene: 6. The DNA for the CDR3 is TGTGCCAGCAGCGTAAGCGGGGCCGGGGCAGATACGCAGTATTTT. This encodes CASSVSGAGADTQYF.

The J gene is TRBJ2-7, the V gene TRBV13; D possibly corresponds to TRBD1 (5 bases). V was cut by 5 bases and J by 1 base, with 12 bases left in between. This CDR3 region has 14 residues. The V gene's germline CDR1 is PRHDT and CDR2 FYEKMQ (reference sequence). CDR3 DNA: TGTGCCAGCAGCGGCAGGGAAGGGTCCTACGAGCAGTACTTC. It yields the protein CASSGREGSYEQYF.

V usage is TRBV14 and J usage is TRBJ2-7; 7 bases are shared with TRBD2. The CDR3 spans 15 residues. V lost 3 bases to trimming and J lost 2 bases; unmatched junction nucleotides: 7. CDR1 is SGHDN, CDR2 FVKESK, per germline. The CDR3 sequence is CASSQGRLAPYEQYF. For the CDR3, the DNA is TGTGCCAGCAGCCAGGGAAGACTAGCACCCTACGAGCAGTACTTC.

The chain has TRBV6-5 and TRBJ2-3, with D maybe TRBD1 (6 bases). Germline loops: CDR1 MNHEY, CDR2 SVGAGI. V was pared by 6 bases and J by 4 bases, with 14 bases between. CDR3 size: 14 residues. In DNA form, the CDR3 reads TGTGCCAGCAGCAATCAACAGGGTTCAGATACGCAGTATTTT. It translates to CASSNQQGSDTQYF.

J is TRBJ2-2 and V is TRBV2; possible D gene TRBD2, 6 bases. This CDR3 is built from 13 residues. V lost 7 bases to trimming and J lost 7 bases, with 13 bases between them. The germline CDR1 and CDR2 sequences are SNHLY and FYNNEI. The CDR3 spells CASIEGAGGELFF. The DNA of the CDR3 is TGTGCCAGCATCGAGGGAGCGGGCGGGGAGCTGTTTTTT.

V usage is TRBV27 and J usage is TRBJ2-7; D may be TRBD1 (6 bases). The V gene lost 5 bases and the J gene lost 5 bases, with 13 bases spanning the gap. This CDR3 is built from 13 residues. Germline CDR1 and CDR2: MNHEY and SMNVEV (reference sequence). CDR3 in amino acids: CASSVTQGNEQYF. The CDR3 DNA reads TGTGCCAGCAGTGTCACACAGGGCAACGAGCAGTACTTC.

This sequence joins TRBV6-1 and TRBJ2-7; tentative D call: TRBD1 (6 bases). CDR3 length: 11 residues. The V and J ends lost 6 bases and 3 bases respectively, with 6 bases between them. The germline gives CDR1 MNHNS, CDR2 SASEGT. The CDR3 DNA is TGTGCCAGCAGGGACAGCTACGAGCAGTACTTC. It translates to CASRDSYEQYF.

The chain links TRBV9 to TRBJ2-1; 7 nucleotides align to TRBD1. CDR1 SGDLS and CDR2 YYNGEE come from the germline V gene. The CDR3 contains 15 residues. V lost 4 bases and J lost 12; bases outside the gene matches: 16. CDR3: CASSPRTGGLFGQFF. The CDR3 bases are TGTGCCAGCAGCCCCCGGACAGGAGGACTGTTTGGGCAGTTCTTC.

The CDR3 region has the DNA TGTGCCAGCAGCTTAGGAGACAGGGGTGAGCGCAAAAACATTCAGTACTTC. Amino acid sequence: CASSLGDRGERKNIQYF. The chain uses TRBV7-9 and TRBJ2-4; 8 positions match TRBD1. This CDR3 contains 17 residues. J was trimmed by 3 bases and V by 1 base; bases with no gene match: 8. Germline CDR1 is SEHNR and CDR2 is FQNEAQ (reference sequence). Full variable domain (rest looked up from reference TRBV7-9 and TRBJ2-4): DTGVSQNPRHKITKRGQNVTFRCDPISEHNRLYWYRQTLGQGPEFLTYFQNEAQLEKSRLLSDRFSAERPKGSFSTLEIQRTEQGDSAMYLCASSLGDRGERKNIQYFGAGTRLSVL.

The V gene is TRBV7-3, the J gene TRBJ2-1; D possibly corresponds to TRBD2 (5 bases). The germline gives CDR1 SGHTA, CDR2 FQGTGA. The ends were cut back, 2 bases at V and 4 bases at J, with 12 bases in the middle. CDR3 length: 15 amino acids. The CDR3 DNA follows: TGTGCCAGCAGCTTAGGGCTAGCAGCTTACAATGAGCAGTTCTTC. Translated: CASSLGLAAYNEQFF.

This chain uses TRBV4-1 with TRBJ1-2; unclear D gene. Germline V gives CDR1 MGHRA, CDR2 YSYEKL. The CDR3 contains 13 residues. The V end was cut by 0 bases, the J end by 7 bases, with 9 bases between. CDR3 region: CASSQDIRGGYTF. The CDR3 DNA is TGCGCCAGCAGCCAAGACATACGCGGTGGCTACACCTTC.

Only a few counts were recorded for this clone. The chain joins TRBV7-2 to TRBJ2-1, with 11 bases aligning to TRBD2. Looked up from germline, CDR1 is SGHTA and CDR2 is FQGNSA. The V gene end was trimmed by 1 base and the J gene end by 7 bases; junction bases not matched to a gene: 3. This CDR3 is built from 15 residues. As DNA, the CDR3 is TGTGCCAGCAGCTTAGTCTGGACTAGCGGGAATGAGCAGTTCTTC. Its protein product is CASSLVWTSGNEQFF.

This chain joins TRBV27 and TRBJ1-2; 8 nucleotides agree with TRBD1. Germline V gene sequence: CDR1 MNHEY, CDR2 SMNVEV (reference sequence). V shed 5 bases, J shed 4 bases, and the junction held 6 bases outside the gene matches. CDR3 length equals 14 residues. CDR3 nucleotides: TGTGCCAGCAGTCCCGGACAGGGTGGCTATGGCTACACCTTC. This encodes CASSPGQGGYGYTF.

The genes are TRBV18 and TRBJ2-7; TRBD1 is a possible D gene (5 bases). This CDR3 has 12 residues. The germline V gene has CDR1 KGHSH and CDR2 LQKENI. V lost 3 bases to trimming and J lost 3 bases, with 6 bases between them. CDR3 sequence: CASSPDSYEQYF. CDR3 nucleotide sequence: TGTGCCAGCTCACCCGACAGCTACGAGCAGTACTTC.

V gene TRBV18 combines with J gene TRBJ1-2, with TRBD1 matching over 7 bases. This CDR3 spans 15 amino acids. Germline V gene lookup returns CDR1 KGHSH and CDR2 LQKENI. The V gene end was trimmed by 3 bases and the J gene end by 6 bases; junction bases not matched to a gene: 10. CDR3 nucleotides: TGTGCCAGCTCACCGCTCCGGGACAGAATTGATGGCTACACCTTC. As protein: CASSPLRDRIDGYTF.

V is TRBV19 and J is TRBJ2-7; 9 bases match TRBD1. V was clipped by 5 bases and J by 6 bases; unmatched bases: 8. The CDR3 length is 14 residues. Germline V gene lookup returns CDR1 LNHDA and CDR2 SQIVND (reference sequence). Here the CDR3 reads CASSLPGQGGEQYF. CDR3 sequence (DNA): TGTGCCAGTAGTCTGCCGGGACAGGGTGGCGAGCAGTACTTC.